One sample yielded the 16 T cell receptor beta chains listed below, sequenced in a study of CXCR3-negative and CXCR3-positive naive CD8 T cells. Study outcomes and limitations: More hydrophobic TRB CDR3s were found in CXCR3-positive naive cells than in CXCR3-negative naive cells.

Antigens for these TCRs are unknown. The TRB cDNA libraries were prepared by 5' RACE with UMI labels. TCRdb re-called the 5' RACE reads; one entry per CDR3 protein, DNA not given. The listing records about 140,000 distinct CDR3 sequences. The sequencing input was naive CXCR3+ CD8+ T cells from blood. The subset denotes: CD45RO-CCR7+CD27+CD95- naive CD8+ T cells expressing CXCR3 (TNR3+). The source of these receptors is a human donor in good health. Some clones in this sample may be carry-over from other donors' samples.

This chain uses TRBV29-1 with TRBJ2-1; TCRdb proposes TRBD2, but this gene call is untestable without DNA. Germline CDR1 SQVTM, CDR2 ANQGSEA. The CDR3 consists of 12 residues. The CDR3 is CSIGLAGNEQFF.

The chain couples TRBV11-3 to TRBJ1-1; lacking DNA, the TRBD1 call made by TCRdb goes unchecked. CDR1 is SGHNT, CDR2 YENEEA, per germline. This CDR3 has 13 amino acids. The CDR3 loop reads CASTIVGDTEAFF.

This chain uses TRBV29-1 with TRBJ1-3; TCRdb reports TRBD1, a call that lacks DNA to check it against. This CDR3 spans 13 amino acids. Germline lookup yields CDR1 SQVTM and CDR2 ANQGSEA. CDR3 sequence reads: CSAVTPGGNTIYF.

The rearrangement uses TRBV24-1 and TRBJ2-1; TCRdb's assignment of TRBD2 cannot be checked, as there is no DNA. The CDR3 covers 17 residues. The germline gives CDR1 KGHDR, CDR2 SFDVKD. CDR3 region: CATSDHRTSGTYNEQFF.

The rearrangement links TRBV7-6 to TRBJ2-7; the D call of TRBD1 rests on TCRdb alone, since no DNA is present to check it. The CDR3 extends over 14 amino acids. Germline CDR1 SGHVS, CDR2 FNYEAQ. The CDR3 region is CASSRGADGYEQYF.

The chain links TRBV19 to TRBJ2-1; checking the TCRdb D call of TRBD2 is not possible without DNA. Germline V gene sequence: CDR1 LNHDA, CDR2 SQIVND (reference sequence). This CDR3 comprises 13 residues. CDR3 amino acids: CASRLAGSLAQFF.

The chain combines TRBV7-9 with TRBJ2-7; no DNA is available, so the TRBD1 call from TCRdb remains unchecked. The CDR3 contains 13 residues. Germline CDR1 is SEHNR and CDR2 is FQNEAQ (reference sequence). The CDR3: CASSFLAGVEQYF. Full variable domain (outside the CDR3, taken from reference TRBV7-9 and TRBJ2-7): DTGVSQNPRHKITKRGQNVTFRCDPISEHNRLYWYRQTLGQGPEFLTYFQNEAQLEKSRLLSDRFSAERPKGSFSTLEIQRTEQGDSAMYLCASSFLAGVEQYFGPGTRLTVT.

V and J are TRBV28 and TRBJ2-5. The germline V gene has CDR1 MDHEN and CDR2 SYDVKM. CDR3 length: 17 residues. The CDR3 sequence: CASSVANRVFGQETQYF.

V usage is TRBV12-3 or TRBV12-4 and J usage is TRBJ2-1; as DNA is missing, the TRBD2 call by TCRdb cannot be tested. CDR3 size: 17 residues. CDR3 sequence: CASSFWTSGGSYNEQFF.

The CDR3 sequence is CASSISPTSGYTF. The V call is TRBV19, the J call TRBJ1-2; the D gene TCRdb calls, TRBD1, cannot be checked with no DNA. Germline lookup yields CDR1 LNHDA and CDR2 SQIVND (reference sequence). CDR3 length: 13 residues.

The chain carries TRBV20-1 and TRBJ1-1; lacking DNA, the TRBD1 call made by TCRdb goes unchecked. The CDR3 has 14 residues. The germline gives CDR1 DFQATT, CDR2 SNEGSKA (reference sequence). This CDR3 is CSARSTGGNTEAFF.

The rearrangement uses TRBV29-1 and TRBJ2-7; no DNA is available, so the TRBD1 call from TCRdb remains unchecked. The length of the CDR3 is 14 residues. Germline assignment: CDR1 SQVTM and CDR2 ANQGSEA. CDR3 in amino acids: CSVEPGTGGYEQYF.

This sequence joins TRBV7-9 and TRBJ2-7; TCRdb reports TRBD1, a call that lacks DNA to check it against. The germline CDR1 and CDR2 sequences are SEHNR and FQNEAQ (reference sequence). This CDR3 has 14 amino acids. CDR3 protein: CASSLGQGKDEQYF.

The J gene is TRBJ2-7, the V gene TRBV28; the D call of TRBD1 rests on TCRdb alone, since no DNA is present to check it. Germline V gene data show CDR1 as MDHEN and CDR2 as SYDVKM. This CDR3 has 13 residues. The CDR3 reads CASSFHRVYEQYF.

V is TRBV5-5 and J is TRBJ1-1; TCRdb's D call, TRBD1, is unchecked because there is no DNA. The V gene's germline CDR1 is SGHKS and CDR2 YYEKEE (reference sequence). The CDR3 consists of 14 residues. Here the CDR3 reads CASSSLGGRIEAFF.

This sequence joins TRBV18 and TRBJ2-1; the TCRdb D gene call, TRBD1, has no DNA to confirm it. The germline CDR1 and CDR2 sequences are KGHSH and LQKENI. CDR3 length: 18 residues. The CDR3: CASSSIRIEVAGNNEQFF.